The 9 T cell receptor beta chains below all came from one sample that was sequenced in a study of blood T cell repertoires in COVID-19. This table comes from immunoSEQ multiplex PCR, and its TCRdb copy is limited to in-frame clones, with some not included. In the table there are 200,000 to 250,000 clones, around 84% of which are singletons. The sample consisted of peripheral blood. The source of these receptors is a human donor in a cohort sampled during active COVID-19.

V is TRBV24-1 and J is TRBJ1-2; TRBD1 agrees at 9 bases. V gave up 4 bases and J gave up 4 bases; unmatched junction bases: 6. This CDR3 is 15 amino acids long. CDR1 KGHDR and CDR2 SFDVKD come from the germline V gene. CDR3 amino acids: CATSETGTGIYGYTF. Here the CDR3 DNA reads TGTGCCACCAGTGAGACCGGGACAGGGATCTATGGCTACACCTTC.

This clone occurred once. The rearrangement links TRBV6-2 or TRBV6-3 to TRBJ2-7; no reliable D call. The CDR3 contains 16 residues. Germline V gives CDR1 MNHEY, CDR2 SVGEGT. With 2 bases removed from V and 6 bases from J, the gap between germline ends came to 20 bases. The CDR3 nucleotides read TGTGCCAGCAGTTACCCACTTAAGTCGATCGTGCGCGAGCAGTACTTC. Protein product: CASSYPLKSIVREQYF.

This chain uses TRBV6-4 with TRBJ2-2; 10 nucleotides align to TRBD2. This CDR3 spans 16 amino acids. J lost 2 bases, V lost 3 bases, and 3 bases had no gene match. Germline CDR1 and CDR2: MRHNA and SNTAGT. For the CDR3, the DNA is TGTGCCAGCAGTGAATGGACTAGCGGTAACACCGGGGAGCTGTTTTTT. The encoded protein is CASSEWTSGNTGELFF.

The chain recombines TRBV6-6 with TRBJ2-3; D is possibly TRBD1 (5 bases). With 1 base removed from V and 5 bases from J, the gap between germline ends came to 13 bases. Germline CDR1 reads MNHNY; CDR2 reads SVGAGI (reference sequence). The length of the CDR3 is 15 residues. The CDR3: CASSYLTETGDTQYF. The CDR3, as DNA: TGTGCCAGCAGTTACTTGACAGAGACTGGAGATACGCAGTATTTT.

J is TRBJ2-5 and V is TRBV7-2, with TRBD1 matching over 7 bases. V dropped 5 bases and J dropped 2; count of bases not matched to a gene: 5. The CDR3 consists of 14 residues. Germline-derived CDR1 and CDR2 are SGHTA and FQGNSA. This chain's CDR3 is CASSPRTGQETQYF. The CDR3 region has the DNA TGTGCCAGCAGCCCTCGGACAGGACAAGAGACCCAGTACTTC.

This chain joins TRBV2 and TRBJ1-1; D may be TRBD1 (6 bases). In germline, CDR1 is SNHLY, CDR2 FYNNEI. The CDR3 is 14 residues long. The V end lost 7 bases, the J end lost 4 bases, and 16 bases lay between the germline ends. The CDR3 bases are TGTGCCAGCAACGAGGGGCAGGGGAGCACTGAAGCTTTCTTT. This gives the protein CASNEGQGSTEAFF.

This clone was detected once. The gene calls are TRBV7-8 and TRBJ2-1, with 10 bases aligning to TRBD2. The CDR3 length is 16 residues. Per germline, CDR1 SGHVS and CDR2 FQNEAQ. Germline trimming cut 5 bases from V and 4 bases from J; bases unmatched to any gene: 8. For the CDR3, the DNA is TGTGCCAGCAGCGTACGCCTAGCGGGGGCATACAATGAGCAGTTCTTC. Translated, it gives CASSVRLAGAYNEQFF.

This clone was found many times. This chain uses TRBV7-2 with TRBJ2-2, with a weak D call TRBD1 (5 bases). CDR1 and CDR2 from the germline V gene are SGHTA and FQGNSA. V was clipped by 2 bases and J by 0 bases, with 7 bases between them. The CDR3 is 15 amino acids. CDR3 DNA sequence: TGTGCCAGCAGCTTACGGACACCGAACACCGGGGAGCTGTTTTTT. This translates into CASSLRTPNTGELFF.

V is TRBV5-1 and J is TRBJ2-7; 9 bases are shared with TRBD1. Unmatched junction bases numbered 4, after V lost 3 bases and J lost 3 bases. Germline V CDR1 and CDR2: SGHRS, YFSETQ. The CDR3 is 14 amino acids. CDR3: CASSSGQGNYEQYF. The DNA for the CDR3 is TGCGCCAGCAGCTCGGGACAGGGAAACTACGAGCAGTACTTC. Full variable domain (remainder filled in from reference TRBV5-1 and TRBJ2-7): KAGVTQTPRYLIKTRGQQVTLSCSPISGHRSVSWYQQTPGQGLQFLFEYFSETQRNKGNFPGRFSGRQFSNSRSEMNVSTLELGDSALYLCASSSGQGNYEQYFGPGTRLTVT.